This is a list of T cell receptor beta chains from one sample in a study of response to subunit inactivated influenza vaccine. TCRdb recomputed calls from the RT-PCR reads with MiXCR, one row per CDR3 protein. The sample consists of 500,000 to 550,000 distinct CDR3 sequences, roughly 25% of them appearing once. This same sample was also part of a study on T cells expressing NK-cell markers.

The source was CD4+ T cells sorted from PBMCs, collected 12 days after vaccination. The source is a man aged 45-65 years who received an inactivated influenza vaccine. Each CDR3 is given with its conserved first and last residue. A D gene is named only where the DNA matches it firmly. Rows may omit the clone size; those that give it use once, few, many or a size class.

v_call,d_call,j_call,clone_size,cdr3_nt,cdr3_aa
TRBV7-8,-,TRBJ2-6,-,TGTGCCAGCAGCTTAAGGTGGCTCTCAGGGACTGGGGCCAACGTCCTGACTTTC,CASSLRWLSGTGANVLTF
TRBV7-9,-,TRBJ2-3,-,TGTGCCAGCAGCTTAGCCCCGGGCCCAAGCACAGATACGCAGTATTTT,CASSLAPGPSTDTQYF
TRBV15,-,TRBJ2-1,many,TGTGCCACCAGCAGAGATCCCTTTGGACCCGTCATGGAGTTCTTC,CATSRDPFGPVMEFF
TRBV5-1,-,TRBJ2-1,few,TGCGCCAGCACCGGCTCAGGGTATCGATACAATGAGCAGTTCTTC,CASTGSGYRYNEQFF
TRBV24-1,TRBD1,TRBJ2-7,few,TGTGCCACCAGTGATTCGGGACAGGGACGTAGCGAGCAGTACTTC,CATSDSGQGRSEQYF
TRBV7-2,-,TRBJ2-5,-,TGTGCCAGCAGCTTGGTAGCGAAAGCAAAGAACCAAGAGACCCAGTACTTC,CASSLVAKAKNQETQYF
TRBV5-6,-,TRBJ1-2,few,TGTGCCAGCAGCTTGGGGACAGTTACTAACTATGGCTACACCTTC,CASSLGTVTNYGYTF
TRBV7-2,TRBD1,TRBJ2-7,many,TGTGCCAGCAGCTTGGACAGGGCGGGGTACGAGCAGTACTTC,CASSLDRAGYEQYF
TRBV14,-,TRBJ1-6,few,TGTGCCAGCGTCGAGCCACTCTCCTATAATTCACCCCTCCACTTT,CASVEPLSYNSPLHF
TRBV12-3/TRBV12-4,TRBD2,TRBJ2-5,many,TGTGCCAGCAGGACACTAGCGAGAGAGACCCAGTACTTC,CASRTLARETQYF
TRBV4-1,-,TRBJ1-2,-,TGCGCCAGCAGCCCCGGGACGGTCAAAGACTATGGCTACACCTTC,CASSPGTVKDYGYTF
TRBV4-3,-,TRBJ1-3,-,TGCGCCAGCAGCCAAGAGTCCGTTCCCGGGAACACCATATATTTT,CASSQESVPGNTIYF
TRBV5-1,-,TRBJ2-2,few,TGCGCCAGCAGCTTGGATGGGGTAAACACCGGGGAGCTGTTTTTT,CASSLDGVNTGELFF
TRBV20-1,TRBD1,TRBJ1-3,-,TGCAGTGCTAGAGATGGACAGGGATCTGGAAACACCATATATTTT,CSARDGQGSGNTIYF
TRBV11-2,-,TRBJ2-1,few,TGTGCCAGCCACCAGGGAGGGGGGGGCCGGGGAAATGAGCAGTTCTTC,CASHQGGGGRGNEQFF